This TCR beta chain was sequenced in a study of T cell changes during pregnancy in multiple sclerosis (dated by TCRdb to the late 2010s). Context from the whole study: The study looked at changes in the T cell repertoire across pregnancy in women with multiple sclerosis.

To note about this clone: The antigen it recognizes is unknown. No base-level quality is on record; no much larger clone is a single base apart.

Preparation of the library involved the immunoSEQ multiplex PCR assay. TCRdb took this table from immuneACCESS and kept in-frame rearrangements with V and J called. Such tables lack part of the clones; where checked against another copy, unresolved V genes explain under half of the gap, and the rest is unexplained. This sample has roughly 120,000 clones in its table, and 80% to 95% of those were observed once. Together, the top ten hold 6.2% of the sample. The TCR was taken from a female donor with multiple sclerosis, enrolled in a pregnancy study. The sample consisted of peripheral blood, taken before pregnancy.

CDR3 sequence: CASTQRSRMNTEAFF. DNA sequence: TGTGCCAGTACCCAGCGGAGTCGCATGAACACTGAAGCTTTCTTT. Recombination connected TRBV19 to TRBJ1-1; no D gene call is confident. CDR1 and CDR2, per the germline V gene (reference sequence), are LNHDA and SQIVND. A distance of 15 bases separates the germline ends of V and J, which lose 7 bases and 0 bases respectively. From its cysteine to its phenylalanine, the CDR3 spans 15 amino acids. Only the CDR3 DNA stays, 45 bases, in frame from base 1.